This T cell receptor (beta chain) comes out of a study of cytomegalovirus exposure and HLA in healthy donors. On the study more broadly: The 100 million to 140 million unique TCR beta sequences, from about 170 million T cells, were found by an earlier analysis.

Vbeta (60) and Jbeta (13) primers were used in the PCR. This table comes from immunoSEQ multiplex PCR, and its TCRdb copy is limited to in-frame clones, with some not included. The data show about 77,000 clones, with about 84% seen just once and around 3.7% held by the top ten. This CDR3 has 15 amino acids. Germline V gene sequence: CDR1 SEHNR, CDR2 FQNEAQ (reference sequence). The count of this clone is one. An end of the junction differs from the germline gene, which may be a read error. The V gene is TRBV7-9, the J gene TRBJ1-4; tentative D call: TRBD1 (6 bases). The receptor was derived from a man aged 35 to 55 in good health and CMV-seronegative. What was sequenced was PBMCs. For the CDR3, the DNA is TGTTCCAGCAGCACTAACAGGGCGGCTAATGAAAAACTGTTTTTT. Protein: CSSSTNRAANEKLFF.